Presented here are 7 T cell receptor beta chains from one specimen sequenced in a study of shared clonotypes between healthy human individuals. Data came from immunoSEQ multiplex PCR; TCRdb stores just in-frame clones and leaves some out. The sample holds 2,500,000 or so clones, roughly 93% seen once. Specimen: naive CD4+ T cells from PBMCs. Subset here: CD45RA+ positively selected. Receptor source: a young man in good health. Some clones in this sample may be carry-over from other donors' samples.

This clone was counted between two and nine times. The rearrangement uses TRBV5-1 and TRBJ2-2; D is uncertain. From germline, CDR1 is SGHRS and CDR2 YFSETQ. Trimming cost V 0 bases and J 4 bases, with 10 bases left between them. The CDR3 is made up of 15 amino acids. The CDR3 DNA is TGCGCCAGCAGCTTGGAGTCCACCTCCACCGGGGAGCTGTTTTTT. Amino acid sequence: CASSLESTSTGELFF.

The chain recombines TRBV7-2 with TRBJ2-4; D may be TRBD2 (5 bases). Germline CDR1 is SGHTA and CDR2 is FQGNSA. V was shortened by 1 base and J by 12 bases, with 10 bases between the two germline ends. The CDR3 covers 12 residues. CDR3 sequence reads: CASSLGRGPQYF. CDR3 bases: TGTGCCAGCAGCTTAGGTCGAGGGCCTCAGTACTTC.

CDR3 nucleotides: TGTGCCAGTAGTTCCGGGACAACGAACACTGAAGCTTTCTTT. This codes for CASSSGTTNTEAFF. The gene calls are TRBV19 and TRBJ1-1; D perhaps matches TRBD1 (6 bases). V was shortened by 5 bases and J by 1 base, with 11 bases between the two germline ends. Germline CDR1 reads LNHDA; CDR2 reads SQIVND (reference sequence). The length of the CDR3 is 14 residues.

Worth noting for this clone: Other DNA sequences within the sample encode an identical CDR3. The chain has TRBV28 and TRBJ2-3, with 10 nucleotides matching TRBD2. This CDR3 region has 15 residues. The V gene's germline CDR1 is MDHEN and CDR2 SYDVKM. J gave up 2 bases and V 5 bases, and 4 bases lay outside the gene matches. The CDR3 loop is CASSRTSGYTDTQYF. The DNA for the CDR3 is TGTGCCAGCAGTAGGACTAGCGGATACACAGATACGCAGTATTTT.

The chain carries TRBV11-2 and TRBJ1-2; 9 bases align to TRBD1. The germline CDR1 and CDR2 sequences are SGHAT and FQNNGV. The V segment lost 5 bases and the J segment 8 bases; nucleotides outside the gene matches: 9. The CDR3 is 14 amino acids. The CDR3 reads CASSAGTGRVGYTF. CDR3 nucleotides: TGTGCCAGCAGCGCTGGGACAGGGAGAGTGGGCTACACCTTC.

V usage is TRBV4-3 and J usage is TRBJ2-7; no clear D gene. The CDR3 has 14 amino acids. The V end was cut by 4 bases, the J end by 5 bases, with 15 bases between. Germline CDR1 is LGHNA and CDR2 is YSLEER. CDR3 sequence (DNA): TGCGCCAGCAGCCGAGCCCTCGGCGACAACGAGCAGTACTTC. Its translation: CASSRALGDNEQYF.

This clone occurred a few times. The CDR3 DNA reads TGTGCCTGGAGGGGATCAAACAGGGGGTCTAATGAAAAACTGTTTTTT. This translates into CAWRGSNRGSNEKLFF. The chain is built from TRBV30 and TRBJ1-4; TRBD1 matches at 8 bases. J gave up 3 bases and V 3 bases, and 9 bases lay outside the gene matches. The V gene's germline CDR1 is GTSNPN and CDR2 SVGIG (reference sequence). This CDR3 has 16 amino acids.